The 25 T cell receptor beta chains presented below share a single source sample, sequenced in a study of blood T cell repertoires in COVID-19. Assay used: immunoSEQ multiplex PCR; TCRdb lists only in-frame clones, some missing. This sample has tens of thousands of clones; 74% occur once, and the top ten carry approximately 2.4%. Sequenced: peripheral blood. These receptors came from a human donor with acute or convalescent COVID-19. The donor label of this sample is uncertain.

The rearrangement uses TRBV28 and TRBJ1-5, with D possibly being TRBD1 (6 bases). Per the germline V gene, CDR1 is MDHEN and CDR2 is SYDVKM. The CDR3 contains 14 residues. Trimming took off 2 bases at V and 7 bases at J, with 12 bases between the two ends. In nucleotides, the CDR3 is TGTGCCAGCAGTTTACTAGGGGGGGCACAGCCCCAGCATTTT. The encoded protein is CASSLLGGAQPQHF.

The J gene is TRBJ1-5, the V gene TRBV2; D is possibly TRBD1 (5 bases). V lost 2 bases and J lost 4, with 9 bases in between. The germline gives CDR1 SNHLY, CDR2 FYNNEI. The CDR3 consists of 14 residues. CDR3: CASSEQGLNQPQHF. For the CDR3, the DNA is TGTGCCAGCAGTGAACAGGGACTTAATCAGCCCCAGCATTTT.

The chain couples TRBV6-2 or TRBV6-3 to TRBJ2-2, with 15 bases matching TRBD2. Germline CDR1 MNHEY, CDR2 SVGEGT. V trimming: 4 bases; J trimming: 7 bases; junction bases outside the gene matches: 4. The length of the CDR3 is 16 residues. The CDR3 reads CASSWTSGRADGELFF. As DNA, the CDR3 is TGTGCCAGCAGTTGGACTAGCGGGAGGGCGGACGGGGAGCTGTTTTTT.

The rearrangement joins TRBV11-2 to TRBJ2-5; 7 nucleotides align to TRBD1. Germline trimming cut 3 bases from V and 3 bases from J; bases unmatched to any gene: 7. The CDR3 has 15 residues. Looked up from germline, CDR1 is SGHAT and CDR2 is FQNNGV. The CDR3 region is CASSLNPGTEETQYF. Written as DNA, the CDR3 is TGTGCCAGCAGCTTGAACCCGGGGACAGAAGAGACCCAGTACTTC.

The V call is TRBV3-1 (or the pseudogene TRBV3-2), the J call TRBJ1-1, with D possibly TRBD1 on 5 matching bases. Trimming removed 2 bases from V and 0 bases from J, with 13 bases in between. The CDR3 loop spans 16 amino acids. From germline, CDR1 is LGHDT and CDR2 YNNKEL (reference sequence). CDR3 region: CASSQRMGQVNTEAFF. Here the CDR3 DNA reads TGTGCCAGCAGCCAAAGAATGGGGCAGGTGAACACTGAAGCTTTCTTT.

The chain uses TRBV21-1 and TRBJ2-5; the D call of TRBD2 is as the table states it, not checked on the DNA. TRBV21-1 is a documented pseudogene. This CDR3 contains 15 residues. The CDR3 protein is CASSKVGRLKETQYF. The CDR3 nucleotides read TGTGCCAGCAGCAAAGTAGGCCGACTCAAAGAGACCCAGTACTTC.

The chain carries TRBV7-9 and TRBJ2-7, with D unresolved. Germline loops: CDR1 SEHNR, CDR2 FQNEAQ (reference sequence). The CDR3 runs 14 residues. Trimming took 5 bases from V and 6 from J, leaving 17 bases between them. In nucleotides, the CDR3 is TGTGCCAGCAGCCCTTACGAAAGCCTCGCCGAGCAGTACTTC. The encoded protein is CASSPYESLAEQYF. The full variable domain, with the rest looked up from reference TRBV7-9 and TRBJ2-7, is DTGVSQNPRHKITKRGQNVTFRCDPISEHNRLYWYRQTLGQGPEFLTYFQNEAQLEKSRLLSDRFSAERPKGSFSTLEIQRTEQGDSAMYLCASSPYESLAEQYFGPGTRLTVT.

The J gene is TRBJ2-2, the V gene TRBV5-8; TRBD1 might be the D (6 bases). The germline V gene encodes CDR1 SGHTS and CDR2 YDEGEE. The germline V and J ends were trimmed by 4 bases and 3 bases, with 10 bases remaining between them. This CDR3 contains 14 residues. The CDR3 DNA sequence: TGTGCCAGCAGCAGGGGGTATGACACCGGGGAGCTGTTTTTT. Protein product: CASSRGYDTGELFF.

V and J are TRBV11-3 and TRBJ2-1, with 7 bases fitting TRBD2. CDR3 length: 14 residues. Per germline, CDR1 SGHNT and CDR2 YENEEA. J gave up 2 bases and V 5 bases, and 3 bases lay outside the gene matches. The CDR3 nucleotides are TGTGCCAGCAGCGCCAGCGGGACCTACAATGAGCAGTTCTTC. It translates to CASSASGTYNEQFF. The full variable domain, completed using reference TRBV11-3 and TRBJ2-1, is EAGVVQSPRYKIIEKKQPVAFWCNPISGHNTLYWYLQNLGQGPELLIRYENEEAVDDSQLPKDRFSAERLKGVDSTLKIQPAELGDSAVYLCASSASGTYNEQFFGPGTRLTVL.

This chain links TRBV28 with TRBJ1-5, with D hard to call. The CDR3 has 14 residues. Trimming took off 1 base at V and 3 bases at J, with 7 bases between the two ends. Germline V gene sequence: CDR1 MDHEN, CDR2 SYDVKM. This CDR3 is CASSLSGNNQPQHF. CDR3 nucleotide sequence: TGTGCCAGCAGTTTATCGGGGAACAATCAGCCCCAGCATTTT.

CDR3 amino acids: CASSRSQGDTEAFF. The CDR3 bases are TGTGCCAGCTCACGATCTCAGGGGGACACTGAAGCTTTCTTT. The chain has TRBV18 and TRBJ1-1; 7 nucleotides agree with TRBD1. Germline V CDR1 and CDR2: KGHSH, LQKENI. V trimming: 4 bases; J trimming: 3 bases; junction bases outside the gene matches: 5. This CDR3 has 14 residues.

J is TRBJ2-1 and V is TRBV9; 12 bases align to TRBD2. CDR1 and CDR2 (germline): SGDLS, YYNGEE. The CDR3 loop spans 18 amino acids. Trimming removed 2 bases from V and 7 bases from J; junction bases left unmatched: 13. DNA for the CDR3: TGTGCCAGCAGCGTCGGCCCGGGGCTAGCGGGAGGGCGGAATGAGCAGTTCTTC. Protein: CASSVGPGLAGGRNEQFF.

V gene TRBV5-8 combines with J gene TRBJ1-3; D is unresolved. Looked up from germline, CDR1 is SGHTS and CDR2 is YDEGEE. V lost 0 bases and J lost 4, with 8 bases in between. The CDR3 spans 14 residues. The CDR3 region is CASSLVQIGNTIYF. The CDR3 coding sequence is TGTGCCAGCAGCTTGGTCCAGATCGGAAACACCATATATTTT.

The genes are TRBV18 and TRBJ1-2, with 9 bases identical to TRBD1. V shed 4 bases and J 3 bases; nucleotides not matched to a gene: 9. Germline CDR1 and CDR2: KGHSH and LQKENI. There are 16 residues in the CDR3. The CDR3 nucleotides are TGTGCCAGCTCACTGGGGAACAGGGGGCTCGACTATGGCTACACCTTC. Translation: CASSLGNRGLDYGYTF. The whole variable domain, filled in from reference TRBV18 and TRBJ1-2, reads NAGVMQNPRHLVRRRGQEARLRCSPMKGHSHVYWYRQLPEEGLKFMVYLQKENIIDESGMPKERFSAEFPKEGPSILRIQQVVRGDSAAYFCASSLGNRGLDYGYTFGSGTRLTVV.

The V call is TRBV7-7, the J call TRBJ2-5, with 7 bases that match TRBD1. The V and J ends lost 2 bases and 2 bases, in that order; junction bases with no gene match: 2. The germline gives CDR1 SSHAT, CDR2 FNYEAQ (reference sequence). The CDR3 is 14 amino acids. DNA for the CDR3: TGTGCCAGCAGCTTAAACAGGGGACAAGAGACCCAGTACTTC. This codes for CASSLNRGQETQYF.

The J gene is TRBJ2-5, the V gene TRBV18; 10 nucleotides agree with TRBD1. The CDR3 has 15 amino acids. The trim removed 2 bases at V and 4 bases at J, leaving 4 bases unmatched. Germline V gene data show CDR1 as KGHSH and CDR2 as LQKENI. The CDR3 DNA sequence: TGTGCCAGCTCACCATTTAGACAGGGGGCAGAGACCCAGTACTTC. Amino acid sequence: CASSPFRQGAETQYF.

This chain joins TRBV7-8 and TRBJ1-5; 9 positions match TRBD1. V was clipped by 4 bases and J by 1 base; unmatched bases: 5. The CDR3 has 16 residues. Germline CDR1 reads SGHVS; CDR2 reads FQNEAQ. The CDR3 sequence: CASSSTQGASNQPQHF. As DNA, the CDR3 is TGTGCCAGCAGCTCTACACAGGGGGCGAGCAATCAGCCCCAGCATTTT.

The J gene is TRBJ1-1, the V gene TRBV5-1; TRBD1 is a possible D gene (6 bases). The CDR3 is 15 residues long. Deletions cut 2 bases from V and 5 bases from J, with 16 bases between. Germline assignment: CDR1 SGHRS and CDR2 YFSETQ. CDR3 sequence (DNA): TGCGCCAGCAGCTTTGGGGGCAGGTTGGGGACTGAAGCTTTCTTT. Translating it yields CASSFGGRLGTEAFF. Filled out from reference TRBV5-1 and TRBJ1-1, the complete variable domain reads KAGVTQTPRYLIKTRGQQVTLSCSPISGHRSVSWYQQTPGQGLQFLFEYFSETQRNKGNFPGRFSGRQFSNSRSEMNVSTLELGDSALYLCASSFGGRLGTEAFFGQGTRLTVV.

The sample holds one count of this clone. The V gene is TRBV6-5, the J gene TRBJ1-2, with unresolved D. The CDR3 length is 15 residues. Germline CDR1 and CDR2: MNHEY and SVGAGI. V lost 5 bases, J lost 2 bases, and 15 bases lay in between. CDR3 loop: CASSRTGSENYGYTF. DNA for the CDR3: TGTGCCAGCAGTCGAACCGGGTCCGAAAACTATGGCTACACCTTC.

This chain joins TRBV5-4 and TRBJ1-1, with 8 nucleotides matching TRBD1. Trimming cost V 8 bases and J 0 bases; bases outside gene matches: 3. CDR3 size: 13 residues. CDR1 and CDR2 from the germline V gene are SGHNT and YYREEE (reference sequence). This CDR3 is CASWTGLNTEAFF. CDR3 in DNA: TGTGCCAGTTGGACAGGGCTGAACACTGAAGCTTTCTTT.

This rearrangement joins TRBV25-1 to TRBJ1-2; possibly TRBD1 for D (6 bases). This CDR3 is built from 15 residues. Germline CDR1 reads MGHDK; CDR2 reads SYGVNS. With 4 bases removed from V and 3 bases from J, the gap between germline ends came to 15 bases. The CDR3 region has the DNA TGTGCCAGCAGTGCCTACAGGGTGGGGGACTATGGCTACACCTTC. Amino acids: CASSAYRVGDYGYTF.

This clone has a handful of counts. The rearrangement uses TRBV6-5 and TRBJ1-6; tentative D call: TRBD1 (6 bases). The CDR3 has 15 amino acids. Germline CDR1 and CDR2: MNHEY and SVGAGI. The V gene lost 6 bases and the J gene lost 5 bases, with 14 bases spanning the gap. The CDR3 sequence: CASRTNRDNNSPLHF. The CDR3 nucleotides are TGTGCCAGCAGAACCAACAGGGACAATAATTCACCCCTCCACTTT.

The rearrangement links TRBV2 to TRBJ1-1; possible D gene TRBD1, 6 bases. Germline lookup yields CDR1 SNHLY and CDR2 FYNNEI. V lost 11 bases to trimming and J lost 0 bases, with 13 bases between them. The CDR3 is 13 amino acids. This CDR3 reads CAGHGTLNTEAFF. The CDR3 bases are TGTGCCGGACACGGGACACTGAACACTGAAGCTTTCTTT. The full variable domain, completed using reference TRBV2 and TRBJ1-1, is EPEVTQTPSHQVTQMGQEVILRCVPISNHLYFYWYRQILGQKVEFLVSFYNNEISEKSEIFDDQFSVERPDGSNFTLKIRSTKLEDSAMYFCAGHGTLNTEAFFGQGTRLTVV.

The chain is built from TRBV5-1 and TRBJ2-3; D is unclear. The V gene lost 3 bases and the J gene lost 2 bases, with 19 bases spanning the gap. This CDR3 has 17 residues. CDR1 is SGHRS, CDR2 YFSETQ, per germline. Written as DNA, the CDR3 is TGCGCCAGCAGCTCCTTTCGTAGTGCGGAAAACACAGATACGCAGTATTTT. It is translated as CASSSFRSAENTDTQYF.

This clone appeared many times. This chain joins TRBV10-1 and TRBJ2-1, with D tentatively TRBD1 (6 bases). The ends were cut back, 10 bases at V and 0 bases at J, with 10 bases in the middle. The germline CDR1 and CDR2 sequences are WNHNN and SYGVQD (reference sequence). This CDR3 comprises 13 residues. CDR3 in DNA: TGCGCCATACCGGGACACTCCTACAATGAGCAGTTCTTC. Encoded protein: CAIPGHSYNEQFF.